Listed below are T cell receptor beta chains from one sample, sequenced in a study of blood T cell repertoires in COVID-19. Using immunoSEQ multiplex PCR, the repertoire was profiled, and TCRdb retains in-frame clones only, with some absent. Of approximately 130,000 clones in the sample, 80% to 90% were seen once. Sequenced material: peripheral blood. These receptors came from a human donor in a cohort sampled during active COVID-19. Both conserved end residues are trimmed from each CDR3. The order of the fields is J gene, clone size, CDR3 length, V gene, CDR3 protein. Clone size is stated in some rows and not others, as once, few, many or a class when expanded.

j_call: TRBJ1-1
clone_size: NA
cdr3_length: 12
v_call: TRBV7-3
cdr3_aa: ASSLSPGNTEAF

j_call: TRBJ1-1
clone_size: NA
cdr3_length: 13
v_call: TRBV19
cdr3_aa: ASSTMDRGNTEAF

j_call: TRBJ1-3
clone_size: few
cdr3_length: 12
v_call: TRBV29-1
cdr3_aa: SVESPISGNTIY

j_call: TRBJ2-2
clone_size: NA
cdr3_length: 14
v_call: TRBV30
cdr3_aa: AWSVPRMANTGELF

j_call: TRBJ2-1
clone_size: once
cdr3_length: 13
v_call: TRBV6-6
cdr3_aa: ASSYSSGAYNEQF

j_call: TRBJ1-2
clone_size: NA
cdr3_length: 10
v_call: TRBV12-3/TRBV12-4
cdr3_aa: ASSLQGYGYT

j_call: TRBJ1-1
clone_size: few
cdr3_length: 12
v_call: TRBV18
cdr3_aa: ASSPGQPNTEAF

j_call: TRBJ1-6
clone_size: NA
cdr3_length: 12
v_call: TRBV6-5
cdr3_aa: ASSYGQGQSPLH

j_call: TRBJ2-7
clone_size: NA
cdr3_length: 12
v_call: TRBV5-1
cdr3_aa: ASSETGSSYEQY

j_call: TRBJ2-5
clone_size: NA
cdr3_length: 12
v_call: TRBV9
cdr3_aa: ASSVDPIQETQY